What follows are 5 T cell receptor beta chains derived from one specimen sequenced in a study of CD8+ T cells in alopecia areata. Regarding treatment: oral pan-JAK inhibitor, 5-10 mg twice daily. Extracted RNA was reverse transcribed into cDNA, the sequencing template. Measured with immunoSEQ multiplex PCR; TCRdb has only the in-frame clones, and not every one. The table has over 80,000 clones, roughly 47% seen once. Source: CD8+ T cells sorted from blood, taken at week 24, from a patient treated with tofacitinib. All receptors come from a human donor with alopecia areata.

The CDR3, as DNA: TGTGCCAGCAGGCACTCCCCGGGGTCCGGAGAGACCCAGTACTTC. It encodes CASRHSPGSGETQYF. V usage is TRBV5-6 and J usage is TRBJ2-5; a possible D gene is TRBD2 (5 bases). V lost 5 bases and J lost 4, with 18 bases in between. This CDR3 region has 15 residues. Germline V CDR1 and CDR2: SGHDT, YYEEEE.

V gene TRBV10-1 combines with J gene TRBJ1-1; no definite D call. CDR1 WNHNN and CDR2 SYGVQD come from the germline V gene (reference sequence). CDR3 length equals 13 residues. V lost 4 bases to trimming and J lost 6 bases, with 12 bases between them. CDR3 DNA sequence: TGCGCCAGCAGTGCGACGGCGCGCGCTGAAGCTTTCTTT. Translating gives CASSATARAEAFF.

This clone has just a few counts. V gene TRBV27 combines with J gene TRBJ2-1; the D gene is possibly TRBD1 (6 bases). This CDR3 is built from 12 residues. Germline CDR1 reads MNHEY; CDR2 reads SMNVEV (reference sequence). Between the trimmed V and J ends, which lost 8 bases and 9 bases, there was a span of 14 bases. This CDR3 reads CASSGQGSEQFF. DNA for the CDR3: TGTGCCAGCTCCGGGCAGGGGAGTGAGCAGTTCTTC.

This clone has only a few counts. The genes are TRBV29-1 and TRBJ1-1; D is unclear. The CDR3 consists of 11 residues. V was shortened by 7 bases and J by 3 bases, with 9 bases between the two germline ends. Per germline, CDR1 SQVTM and CDR2 ANQGSEA. DNA for the CDR3: TGCAGCGCCGACCGGGACACTGAAGCTTTCTTT. Translated, it gives CSADRDTEAFF. Full variable domain (rest looked up from reference TRBV29-1 and TRBJ1-1): SAVISQKPSRDICQRGTSLTIQCQVDSQVTMMFWYRQQPGQSLTLIATANQGSEATYESGFVIDKFPISRPNLTFSTLTVSNMSPEDSSIYLCSADRDTEAFFGQGTRLTVV.

This clone has only a few counts. The V call is TRBV19, the J call TRBJ2-3; TRBD1 matches at 7 bases. The CDR3 totals 16 residues. CDR1 LNHDA and CDR2 SQIVND come from the germline V gene (reference sequence). V shed 3 bases, J shed 4 bases, and the junction held 10 bases outside the gene matches. CDR3 sequence reads: CASSIEETGRPDTQYF. CDR3 nucleotides: TGTGCCAGTAGTATTGAGGAGACAGGGCGGCCAGATACGCAGTATTTT. Filled out from reference TRBV19 and TRBJ2-3, the complete variable domain reads DGGITQSPKYLFRKEGQNVTLSCEQNLNHDAMYWYRQDPGQGLRLIYYSQIVNDFQKGDIAEGYSVSREKKESFPLTVTSAQKNPTAFYLCASSIEETGRPDTQYFGPGTRLTVL.